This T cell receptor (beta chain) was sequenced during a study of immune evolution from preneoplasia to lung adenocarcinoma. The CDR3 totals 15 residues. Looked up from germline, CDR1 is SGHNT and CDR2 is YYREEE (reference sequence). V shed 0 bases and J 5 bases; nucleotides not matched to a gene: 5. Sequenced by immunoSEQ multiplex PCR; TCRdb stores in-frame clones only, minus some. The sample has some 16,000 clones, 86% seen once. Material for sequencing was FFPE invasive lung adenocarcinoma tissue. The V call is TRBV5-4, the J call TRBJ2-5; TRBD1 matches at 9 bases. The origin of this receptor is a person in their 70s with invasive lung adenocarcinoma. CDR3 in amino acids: CASSLGQGVGETQYF. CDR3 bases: TGTGCCAGCAGCTTGGGACAGGGGGTAGGGGAGACCCAGTACTTC.